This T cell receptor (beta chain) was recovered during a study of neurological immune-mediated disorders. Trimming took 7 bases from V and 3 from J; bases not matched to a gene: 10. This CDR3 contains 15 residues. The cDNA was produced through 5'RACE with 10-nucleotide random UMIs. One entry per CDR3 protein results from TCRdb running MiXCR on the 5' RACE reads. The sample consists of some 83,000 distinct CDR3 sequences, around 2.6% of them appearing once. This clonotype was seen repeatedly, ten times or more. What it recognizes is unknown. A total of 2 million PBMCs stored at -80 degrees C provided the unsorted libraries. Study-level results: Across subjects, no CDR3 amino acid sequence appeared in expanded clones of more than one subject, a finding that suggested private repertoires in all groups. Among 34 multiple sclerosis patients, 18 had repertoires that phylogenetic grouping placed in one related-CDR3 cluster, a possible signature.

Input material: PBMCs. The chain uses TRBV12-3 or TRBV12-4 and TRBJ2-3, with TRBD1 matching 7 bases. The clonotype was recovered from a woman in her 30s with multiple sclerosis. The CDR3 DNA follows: TGTGCCAGCACCCTGACAGGGTCCCAGACAGATACGCAGTATTTT. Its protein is CASTLTGSQTDTQYF.